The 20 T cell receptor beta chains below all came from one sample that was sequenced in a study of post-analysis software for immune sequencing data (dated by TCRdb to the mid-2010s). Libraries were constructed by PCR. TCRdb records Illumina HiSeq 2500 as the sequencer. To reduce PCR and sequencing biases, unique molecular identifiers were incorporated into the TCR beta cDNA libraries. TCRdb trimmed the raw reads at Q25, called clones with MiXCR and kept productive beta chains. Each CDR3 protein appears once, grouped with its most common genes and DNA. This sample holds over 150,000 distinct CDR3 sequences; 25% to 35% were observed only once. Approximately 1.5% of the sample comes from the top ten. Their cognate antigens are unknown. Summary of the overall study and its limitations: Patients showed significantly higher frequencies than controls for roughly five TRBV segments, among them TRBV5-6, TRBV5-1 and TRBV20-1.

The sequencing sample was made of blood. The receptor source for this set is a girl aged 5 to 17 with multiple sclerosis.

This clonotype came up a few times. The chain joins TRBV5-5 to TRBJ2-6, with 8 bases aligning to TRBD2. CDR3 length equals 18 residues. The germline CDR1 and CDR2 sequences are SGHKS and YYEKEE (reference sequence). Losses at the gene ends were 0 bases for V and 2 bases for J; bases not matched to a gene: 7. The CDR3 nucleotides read TGTGCCAGCAGCTTGGTAGCGGGACTCAGGACTGGGGCCAACGTCCTGACTTTC. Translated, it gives CASSLVAGLRTGANVLTF.

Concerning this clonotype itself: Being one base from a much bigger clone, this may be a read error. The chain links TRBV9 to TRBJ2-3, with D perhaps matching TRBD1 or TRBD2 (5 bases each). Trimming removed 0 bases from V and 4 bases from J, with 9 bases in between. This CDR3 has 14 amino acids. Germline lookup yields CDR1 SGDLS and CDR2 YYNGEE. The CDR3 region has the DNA TGTGCCAGCAGCGTAGTGGGGGTGGCAGATACGCAGTATTTT. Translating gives CASSVVGVADTQYF. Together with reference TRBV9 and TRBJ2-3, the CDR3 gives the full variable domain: DSGVTQTPKHLITATGQRVTLRCSPRSGDLSVYWYQQSLDQGLQFLIQYYNGEERAKGNILERFSAQQFPDLHSELNLSSLELGDSALYFCASSVVGVADTQYFGPGTRLTVL.

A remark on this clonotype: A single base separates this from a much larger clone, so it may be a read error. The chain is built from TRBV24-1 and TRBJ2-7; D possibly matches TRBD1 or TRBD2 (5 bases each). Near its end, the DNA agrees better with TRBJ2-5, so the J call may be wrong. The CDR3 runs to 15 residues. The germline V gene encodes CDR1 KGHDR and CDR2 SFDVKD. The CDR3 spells CATSVFSSRDETQYF. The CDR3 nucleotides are TGTGCCACCAGTGTTTTCTCGTCCAGGGACGAGACCCAGTACTTC.

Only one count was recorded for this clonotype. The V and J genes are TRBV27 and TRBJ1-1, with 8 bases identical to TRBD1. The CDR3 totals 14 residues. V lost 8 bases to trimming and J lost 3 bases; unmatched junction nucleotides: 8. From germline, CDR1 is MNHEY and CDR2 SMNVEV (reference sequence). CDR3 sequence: CASQRQGTYTEAFF. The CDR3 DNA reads TGTGCCAGCCAAAGACAGGGGACCTACACTGAAGCTTTCTTT.

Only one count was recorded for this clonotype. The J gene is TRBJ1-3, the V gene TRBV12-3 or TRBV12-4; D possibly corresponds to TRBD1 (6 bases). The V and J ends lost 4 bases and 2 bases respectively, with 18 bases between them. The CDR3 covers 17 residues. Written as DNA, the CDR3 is TGTGCCAGCAGTTCCACATGGCGGGGGCGGGCTGGAAACACCATATATTTT. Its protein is CASSSTWRGRAGNTIYF.

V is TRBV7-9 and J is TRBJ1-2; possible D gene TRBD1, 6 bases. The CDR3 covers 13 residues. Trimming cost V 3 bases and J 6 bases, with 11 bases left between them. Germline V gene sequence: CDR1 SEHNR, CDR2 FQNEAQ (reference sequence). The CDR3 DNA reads TGTGCCAGCAGCTTGTCGGGGGCGAATGGCTACACCTTC. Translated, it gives CASSLSGANGYTF.

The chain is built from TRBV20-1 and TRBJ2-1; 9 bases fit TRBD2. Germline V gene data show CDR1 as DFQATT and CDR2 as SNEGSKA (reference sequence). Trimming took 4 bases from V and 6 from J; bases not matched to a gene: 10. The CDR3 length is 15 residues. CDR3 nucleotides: TGCAGTGCTACGACCGGGACTAGCTCGAGCAATGAGCAGTTCTTC. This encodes CSATTGTSSSNEQFF.

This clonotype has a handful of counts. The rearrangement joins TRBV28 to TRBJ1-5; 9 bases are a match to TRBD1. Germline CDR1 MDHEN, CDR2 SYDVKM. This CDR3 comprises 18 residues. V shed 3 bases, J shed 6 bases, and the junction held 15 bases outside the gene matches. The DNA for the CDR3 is TGTGCCAGCAGTTTCCAGGCCCGGCTAGACAGGGGGAGTCAGCCCCAGCATTTT. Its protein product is CASSFQARLDRGSQPQHF.

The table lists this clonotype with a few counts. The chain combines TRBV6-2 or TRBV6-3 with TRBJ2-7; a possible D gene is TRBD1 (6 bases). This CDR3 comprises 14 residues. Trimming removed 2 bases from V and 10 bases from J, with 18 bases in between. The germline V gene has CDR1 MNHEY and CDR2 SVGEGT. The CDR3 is CASSYEDRRWAQYF. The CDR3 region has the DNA TGTGCCAGCAGTTACGAGGACAGACGGTGGGCCCAGTACTTC.

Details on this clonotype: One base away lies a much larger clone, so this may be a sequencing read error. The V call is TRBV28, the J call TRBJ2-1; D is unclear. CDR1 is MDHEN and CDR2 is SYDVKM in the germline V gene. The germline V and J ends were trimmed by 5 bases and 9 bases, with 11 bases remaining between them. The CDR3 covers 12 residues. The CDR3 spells CASSPVLSEQFF. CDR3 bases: TGTGCCAGCAGTCCGGTATTAAGTGAGCAGTTCTTC.

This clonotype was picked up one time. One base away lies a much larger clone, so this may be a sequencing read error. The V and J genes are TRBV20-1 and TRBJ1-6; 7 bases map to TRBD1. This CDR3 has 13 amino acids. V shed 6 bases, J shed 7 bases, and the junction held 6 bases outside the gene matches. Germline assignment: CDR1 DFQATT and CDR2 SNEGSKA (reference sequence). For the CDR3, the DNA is TGCAGTGCAAGGGCAGGGGGGAATTCACCCCTCCACTTT. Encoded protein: CSARAGGNSPLHF.

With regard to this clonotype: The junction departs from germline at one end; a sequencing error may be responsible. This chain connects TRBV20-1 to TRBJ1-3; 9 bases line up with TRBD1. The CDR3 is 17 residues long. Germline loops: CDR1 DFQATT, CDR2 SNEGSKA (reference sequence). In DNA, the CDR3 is TGCAGTGCTAGTGAGATGGGGACAGGGATCTCCGGAAACACCAGATATTTT. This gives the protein CSASEMGTGISGNTRYF.

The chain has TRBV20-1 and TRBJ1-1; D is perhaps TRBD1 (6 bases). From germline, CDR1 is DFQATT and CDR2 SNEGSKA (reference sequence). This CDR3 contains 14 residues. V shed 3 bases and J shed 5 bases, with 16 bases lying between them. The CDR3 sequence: CSASSRGGWTEAFF. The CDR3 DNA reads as TGCAGTGCTAGCAGTAGGGGGGGTTGGACTGAAGCTTTCTTT.

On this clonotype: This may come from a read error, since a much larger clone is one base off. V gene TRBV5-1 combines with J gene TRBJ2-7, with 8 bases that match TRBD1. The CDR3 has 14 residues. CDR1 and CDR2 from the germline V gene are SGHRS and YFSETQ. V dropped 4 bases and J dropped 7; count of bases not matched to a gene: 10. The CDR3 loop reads CASSPTGDDNEQYF. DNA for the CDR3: TGCGCCAGCAGCCCGACAGGGGATGACAATGAGCAGTACTTC.

CDR3 region: CASSASAKNIQYF. CDR3 nucleotide sequence: TGTGCCAGTAGTGCCAGCGCCAAAAACATTCAGTACTTC. The rearrangement uses TRBV19 and TRBJ2-4; D is undetermined. The CDR3 has 13 residues. Trimming shortened V by 5 bases and J by 1 base, and 6 bases separated the two germline ends. Germline lookup yields CDR1 LNHDA and CDR2 SQIVND (reference sequence).

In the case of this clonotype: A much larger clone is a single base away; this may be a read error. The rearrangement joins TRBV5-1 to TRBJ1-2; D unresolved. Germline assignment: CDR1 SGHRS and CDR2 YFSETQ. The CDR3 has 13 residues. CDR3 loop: CAGSPERMDGYTF. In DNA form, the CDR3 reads TGCGCCGGCAGCCCTGAAAGGATGGATGGCTACACCTTC.

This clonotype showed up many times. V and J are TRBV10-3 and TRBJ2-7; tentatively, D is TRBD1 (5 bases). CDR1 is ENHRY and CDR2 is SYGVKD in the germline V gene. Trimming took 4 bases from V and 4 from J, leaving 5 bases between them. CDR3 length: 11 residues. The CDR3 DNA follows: TGTGCCATCAGTGCAGGGTACGAGCAGTACTTC. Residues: CAISAGYEQYF.

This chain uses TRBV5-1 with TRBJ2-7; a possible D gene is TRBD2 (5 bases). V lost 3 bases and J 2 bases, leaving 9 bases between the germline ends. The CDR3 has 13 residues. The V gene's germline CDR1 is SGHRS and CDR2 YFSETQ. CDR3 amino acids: CASSWTGTYEQYF. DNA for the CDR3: TGCGCCAGCAGCTGGACGGGGACCTACGAGCAGTACTTC.

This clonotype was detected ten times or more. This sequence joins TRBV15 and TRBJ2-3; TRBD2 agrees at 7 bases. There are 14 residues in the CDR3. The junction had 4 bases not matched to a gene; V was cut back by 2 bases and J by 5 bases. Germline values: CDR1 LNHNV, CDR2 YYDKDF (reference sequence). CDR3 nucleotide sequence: TGTGCCACCAGCAGACCCTCGGGGGGAGATACGCAGTATTTT. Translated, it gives CATSRPSGGDTQYF. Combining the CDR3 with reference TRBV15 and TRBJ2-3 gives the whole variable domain DAMVIQNPRYQVTQFGKPVTLSCSQTLNHNVMYWYQQKSSQAPKLLFHYYDKDFNNEADTPDNFQSRRPNTSFCFLDIRSPGLGDTAMYLCATSRPSGGDTQYFGPGTRLTVL.

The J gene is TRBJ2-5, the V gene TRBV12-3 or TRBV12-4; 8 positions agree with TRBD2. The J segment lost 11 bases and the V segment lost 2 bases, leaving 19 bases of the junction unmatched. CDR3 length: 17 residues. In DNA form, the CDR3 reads TGTGCCAGCAGTTTATCGTGGGCGGGGGGCCTTTACAATGAGCAGTACTTC. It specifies CASSLSWAGGLYNEQYF.